The T cell receptor beta chain described here comes from a study of tumor and adjacent non-tumor tissue in lung cancer. Regarding this clonotype: The antigen remains unidentified. Germline is not matched at one junction end, which may reflect a read error.

TCRbeta libraries were built with three rounds of nested PCR, modified from ARM-PCR. From the multiplex PCR reads, TCRdb called clonotypes with MiXCR, one entry per CDR3 protein. The table includes under 250,000 distinct CDR3 sequences, roughly 70% detected once. Whole-study results and caveats: Normal lung showed higher cumulative top 100 clone frequency than tumor.

CDR3 length equals 14 residues. Germline-derived CDR1 and CDR2 are SQVTM and ANQGSEA. The template was RNA from unsorted bulk tissue. The TCR comes from a man in his sixties with non-small cell lung cancer. The rearrangement joins TRBV29-1 to TRBJ2-3, with 13 bases identical to TRBD2. Sequenced material: lung tumor tissue. DNA of the CDR3: TGCAGCGTCATGACTAGCGGGAGGCCAGATATGCAGTATTTT. Its translation: CSVMTSGRPDMQYF.